The 32 T cell receptor beta chains presented below share a single source sample, sequenced in a study of regulatory T cells in long-lasting Graves disease. Indicated time point: persistent/refractory GD, antithyroid drugs over 5 years with positive TRAb. RNA from PBMCs was the source of the TCR library. According to the study, TCR beta libraries were built with iRepertoire HTBI primers and CDR3-region Arm-PCR. From the multiplex PCR reads, TCRdb called clonotypes with MiXCR, one entry per CDR3 protein. The sample shows 350,000 to 500,000 distinct CDR3 sequences, 21% of them seen only once. This material consisted of peripheral blood mononuclear cells (PBMCs), taken when the disease was refractory, from a patient treated with antithyroid drugs. The receptors come from a female donor with Graves disease.

This clonotype was found many times. The chain joins TRBV6-1 to TRBJ1-2; 7 nucleotides align to TRBD1. The CDR3 loop spans 12 amino acids. Germline V lookup: CDR1 MNHNS, CDR2 SASEGT. The V and J ends lost 5 bases and 5 bases, in that order; junction bases with no gene match: 2. CDR3 sequence (DNA): TGTGCCAGCAGTCACAGGGGATATGGCTACACCTTC. Amino acid sequence: CASSHRGYGYTF.

This clonotype was observed a handful of times. V gene TRBV15 combines with J gene TRBJ1-2; TRBD1 is a possible D gene (5 bases). Between the trimmed V and J ends, which lost 1 base and 0 bases, there was a span of 15 bases. The CDR3 has 17 residues. Germline V CDR1 and CDR2: LNHNV, YYDKDF (reference sequence). As DNA, the CDR3 is TGTGCCACCAGCAGAGGTGACAGACTCCTTACTAACTATGGCTACACCTTC. This translates into CATSRGDRLLTNYGYTF.

A few counts support this clonotype. The rearrangement links TRBV4-1 to TRBJ2-2; 8 bases match TRBD1. Germline values: CDR1 MGHRA, CDR2 YSYEKL. This CDR3 has 15 residues. Trimming removed 1 base from V and 7 bases from J; junction bases left unmatched: 5. Here the CDR3 reads CASSQVQGADGELFF. CDR3 in DNA: TGCGCCAGCAGCCAAGTCCAGGGGGCGGACGGGGAGCTGTTTTTT.

This clonotype was observed many times. This chain joins TRBV7-2 and TRBJ2-4, with TRBD1 matching 7 bases. The CDR3 is 15 residues long. V lost 1 base to trimming and J lost 6 bases; unmatched junction nucleotides: 6. Germline lookup yields CDR1 SGHTA and CDR2 FQGNSA. CDR3 sequence reads: CASSLVGQQGNIQYF. The CDR3 DNA reads as TGTGCCAGCAGCTTAGTGGGACAGCAGGGAAACATTCAGTACTTC. Full variable domain (outside the CDR3, taken from reference TRBV7-2 and TRBJ2-4): GAGVSQSPSNKVTEKGKDVELRCDPISGHTALYWYRQSLGQGLEFLIYFQGNSAPDKSGLPSDRFSAERTGGSVSTLTIQRTQQEDSAVYLCASSLVGQQGNIQYFGAGTRLSVL.

The rearrangement joins TRBV28 to TRBJ2-1, with 10 bases that match TRBD2. CDR3 length: 16 amino acids. V gave up 3 bases and J gave up 4 bases; unmatched junction bases: 6. Germline values: CDR1 MDHEN, CDR2 SYDVKM. For the CDR3, the DNA is TGTGCCAGCAGTTTCAGGTCTAGCGGGGGTTACAATGAGCAGTTCTTC. Encoded protein: CASSFRSSGGYNEQFF.

This chain links TRBV5-1 with TRBJ1-2; 9 bases agree with TRBD1. This CDR3 contains 16 residues. The ends lost 4 bases at V and 7 bases at J; junction bases unmatched: 14. CDR1 is SGHRS, CDR2 YFSETQ, per germline. CDR3 region: CASSGTGNGDPAGYTF. In DNA, the CDR3 is TGCGCCAGCAGCGGGACAGGGAACGGGGATCCGGCTGGCTACACCTTC. The variable domain in full, completed from reference TRBV5-1 and TRBJ1-2, reads KAGVTQTPRYLIKTRGQQVTLSCSPISGHRSVSWYQQTPGQGLQFLFEYFSETQRNKGNFPGRFSGRQFSNSRSEMNVSTLELGDSALYLCASSGTGNGDPAGYTFGSGTRLTVV.

This clonotype was seen ten or more times. The chain joins TRBV6-1 to TRBJ2-2; D is unclear. Germline CDR1 and CDR2: MNHNS and SASEGT. The CDR3 has 13 residues. The germline V and J ends were trimmed by 5 bases and 3 bases, with 7 bases remaining between them. CDR3 loop: CASSQYYTGELFF. The CDR3 DNA is TGTGCCAGCAGTCAATACTACACCGGGGAGCTGTTTTTT.

The rearrangement links TRBV6-9 to TRBJ2-1; 9 nucleotides line up with TRBD1. The CDR3 sequence is 16 residues long. Trimming cost V 3 bases and J 9 bases; bases outside gene matches: 12. Germline CDR1 MNHGY, CDR2 SVAAGI. For the CDR3, the DNA is TGTGCCAGCAGTTACTCCCCGGACAGGGGAAATTTTGAGCAGTTCTTC. Protein sequence: CASSYSPDRGNFEQFF.

This chain uses TRBV4-2 with TRBJ2-1; the match to TRBD1 covers 11 bases. The CDR3 contains 16 residues. CDR1 LGHNA and CDR2 YNFKEQ come from the germline V gene. V lost 1 base to trimming and J lost 9 bases; unmatched junction nucleotides: 8. The CDR3 reads CASSQGSGTGGREQFF. The CDR3 nucleotides are TGTGCCAGCAGCCAAGGATCCGGGACAGGGGGACGTGAGCAGTTCTTC.

In its sample, this clonotype was seen many times. The chain carries TRBV5-1 and TRBJ2-2; no definite D call. The V end lost 5 bases, the J end lost 0 bases, and 8 bases lay between the germline ends. CDR3 length equals 14 residues. Looked up from germline, CDR1 is SGHRS and CDR2 is YFSETQ. CDR3 amino acids: CASRWIANTGELFF. The CDR3 DNA reads as TGCGCCAGCAGATGGATCGCGAACACCGGGGAGCTGTTTTTT. Supplemented by reference TRBV5-1 and TRBJ2-2, the full variable domain reads KAGVTQTPRYLIKTRGQQVTLSCSPISGHRSVSWYQQTPGQGLQFLFEYFSETQRNKGNFPGRFSGRQFSNSRSEMNVSTLELGDSALYLCASRWIANTGELFFGEGSRLTVL.

V gene TRBV29-1 combines with J gene TRBJ2-1, with 13 bases that match TRBD2. The CDR3 extends over 16 amino acids. From germline, CDR1 is SQVTM and CDR2 ANQGSEA. V lost 4 bases to trimming and J lost 3 bases; unmatched junction nucleotides: 6. The CDR3, as DNA: TGCAGCGTTGTGCTCAGGACTAGCGGGAGCTACAATGAGCAGTTCTTC. Protein sequence: CSVVLRTSGSYNEQFF.

Many counts were recorded for this clonotype. A junction end diverges from the germline sequence, so it may reflect a read error. The V call is TRBV28, the J call TRBJ1-2; 7 bases map to TRBD1. The length of the CDR3 is 17 residues. The germline CDR1 and CDR2 sequences are MDHEN and SYDVKM. The CDR3: CASSRMKAGQFNYGYIF. In DNA form, the CDR3 reads TGTGCCAGCAGTCGCATGAAGGCGGGACAGTTTAACTATGGCTACATCTTC.

In its sample, this clonotype was seen a few times. This sequence joins TRBV7-9 and TRBJ1-2; a weak D match, TRBD1 (6 bases). V lost 5 bases, J lost 3 bases, and 16 bases lay in between. Germline V gives CDR1 SEHNR, CDR2 FQNEAQ (reference sequence). There are 15 residues in the CDR3. CDR3: CASSPDRIRDYGYTF. CDR3 sequence (DNA): TGTGCCAGCAGCCCCGACAGGATTCGGGACTATGGCTACACCTTC.

V usage is TRBV7-2 and J usage is TRBJ2-7; D tentatively fits TRBD1 or TRBD2 (5 bases each). This CDR3 contains 17 residues. Trimming took off 5 bases at V and 3 bases at J, with 23 bases between the two ends. Germline V gives CDR1 SGHTA, CDR2 FQGNSA. This CDR3 reads CASSLRDPFLPRYEQYF. CDR3 coding DNA: TGTGCCAGCAGCCTCCGGGACCCCTTCCTACCGCGCTACGAGCAGTACTTC.

This clonotype was counted at least ten times. The rearrangement joins TRBV7-3 to TRBJ1-2; D remains unclear. The CDR3 loop spans 12 amino acids. V lost 0 bases and J 6 bases, leaving 5 bases between the germline ends. The germline gives CDR1 SGHTA, CDR2 FQGTGA. The CDR3 DNA is TGTGCCAGCAGCTTAACAGGGCATGGCTACACCTTC. Translation: CASSLTGHGYTF. Complete variable domain (other parts from reference TRBV7-3 and TRBJ1-2): GAGVSQTPSNKVTEKGKYVELRCDPISGHTALYWYRQSLGQGPEFLIYFQGTGAADDSGLPNDRFFAVRPEGSVSTLKIQRTERGDSAVYLCASSLTGHGYTFGSGTRLTVV.

This clonotype was seen ten or more times. The chain couples TRBV10-3 to TRBJ1-5; 8 bases match TRBD1. This CDR3 comprises 16 residues. V gave up 0 bases and J gave up 8 bases; unmatched junction bases: 9. Per germline, CDR1 ENHRY and CDR2 SYGVKD. CDR3 sequence (DNA): TGTGCCATCAGTGAGTCGGGACAGGTCTGGGGTGAGCCCCAGCATTTT. Its protein product is CAISESGQVWGEPQHF.

This clonotype was observed a few times. The gene calls are TRBV25-1 and TRBJ1-1, with 7 positions matching TRBD1. The germline V gene encodes CDR1 MGHDK and CDR2 SYGVNS. The CDR3 contains 15 residues. Unmatched junction bases numbered 10, after V lost 5 bases and J lost 4 bases. This CDR3 reads CASSNSGQWSTEAFF. The DNA for the CDR3 is TGTGCCAGCAGTAACTCGGGACAGTGGAGCACTGAAGCTTTCTTT.

The rearrangement links TRBV5-1 to TRBJ2-7; possibly TRBD1 or TRBD2 for D (5 bases each). V was shortened by 0 bases and J by 5 bases, with 15 bases between the two germline ends. CDR3 size: 15 residues. Germline V lookup: CDR1 SGHRS, CDR2 YFSETQ. CDR3 in DNA: TGCGCCAGCAGCTTGGTTGGGACCGCTCGGGACGAGCAGTACTTC. Translation gives CASSLVGTARDEQYF.

This chain joins TRBV12-3 or TRBV12-4 and TRBJ2-1; 11 nucleotides agree with TRBD2. This CDR3 spans 20 amino acids. J gave up 0 bases and V 5 bases, and 15 bases lay outside the gene matches. CDR3 in amino acids: CASSPPPGLAELSSYNEQFF. CDR3 DNA sequence: TGTGCCAGCAGTCCTCCCCCGGGACTAGCGGAGCTGAGCTCCTACAATGAGCAGTTCTTC.

The chain links TRBV7-8 to TRBJ2-3; D possibly corresponds to TRBD2 (5 bases). The CDR3 has 17 residues. CDR1 is SGHVS and CDR2 is FQNEAQ in the germline V gene. Trimming took off 5 bases at V and 0 bases at J, with 18 bases between the two ends. CDR3 in amino acids: CASSPRGQLVSTDTQYF. The CDR3 coding sequence is TGTGCCAGCAGCCCCAGAGGGCAGTTGGTTAGCACAGATACGCAGTATTTT.

The genes are TRBV6-2 or TRBV6-3 and TRBJ1-5; no clear D. Trimming took 2 bases from V and 3 from J, leaving 11 bases between them. Germline V gives CDR1 MNHEY, CDR2 SVGEGT. The CDR3 runs 15 residues. The CDR3 spells CASSYNSGYNQPQHF. CDR3 in DNA: TGTGCCAGCAGTTACAATTCAGGTTACAATCAGCCCCAGCATTTT.

The table lists this clonotype with a few counts. This sequence joins TRBV7-2 and TRBJ2-5; D uncertain. This CDR3 has 15 residues. V gave up 3 bases and J gave up 2 bases, with 13 bases separating them. Per germline, CDR1 SGHTA and CDR2 FQGNSA. DNA of the CDR3: TGTGCCAGCAGCTTTTTTTTGGGTCGTCAAGAGACCCAGTACTTC. The encoded protein is CASSFFLGRQETQYF.

The table lists this clonotype with many counts. This chain links TRBV2 with TRBJ1-6; TRBD1 is a possible D gene (5 bases). Trimming cost V 7 bases and J 7 bases, with 8 bases left between them. Germline V gene sequence: CDR1 SNHLY, CDR2 FYNNEI. The CDR3 totals 12 residues. The CDR3 DNA is TGTGCCAGCAAGGGACTAAATTCACCCCTCCACTTT. As protein: CASKGLNSPLHF.

With regard to this clonotype: At one of its ends the junction is not consistent with the germline gene, which may arise from a read error. The chain combines TRBV4-1 with TRBJ2-7, with unresolved D. There are 13 residues in the CDR3. CDR1 MGHRA and CDR2 YSYEKL come from the germline V gene. The CDR3 sequence: CVSSQGPASEQYF. The CDR3 DNA is TGCGTCAGCAGCCAAGGTCCTGCTAGCGAGCAGTACTTC.

This clonotype turned up a few times. The V call is TRBV7-3, the J call TRBJ2-3; no firm D call. Between the trimmed V and J ends, which lost 1 base and 1 base, there was a span of 9 bases. Germline CDR1 is SGHTA and CDR2 is FQGTGA. CDR3 length: 15 amino acids. CDR3 nucleotide sequence: TGTGCCAGCAGCTTAAATGGAGATCGCACAGATACGCAGTATTTT. Translated, it gives CASSLNGDRTDTQYF.

There are many counts of this clonotype. The chain joins TRBV28 to TRBJ1-4; D remains unclear. The CDR3 contains 13 residues. CDR1 MDHEN and CDR2 SYDVKM come from the germline V gene. V was cut by 5 bases and J by 8 bases, with 12 bases left in between. The DNA of the CDR3 is TGTGCCAGCAGTGCGGGGTTGGGGGAAAAACTGTTTTTT. This codes for CASSAGLGEKLFF.

The J gene is TRBJ2-1, the V gene TRBV7-9, with 15 bases aligning to TRBD2. Looked up from germline, CDR1 is SEHNR and CDR2 is FQNEAQ (reference sequence). This CDR3 is 16 amino acids long. The V gene end was trimmed by 4 bases and the J gene end by 9 bases; junction bases not matched to a gene: 7. Here the CDR3 DNA reads TGTGCCAGCAGCTCGGGACTAGCGGGAGGTGGGGGTGAGCAGTTCTTC. Protein: CASSSGLAGGGGEQFF. The full variable domain, in which reference TRBV7-9 and TRBJ2-1 provide the parts outside the CDR3, is DTGVSQNPRHKITKRGQNVTFRCDPISEHNRLYWYRQTLGQGPEFLTYFQNEAQLEKSRLLSDRFSAERPKGSFSTLEIQRTEQGDSAMYLCASSSGLAGGGGEQFFGPGTRLTVL.

This clonotype was found a few times. The rearrangement joins TRBV19 to TRBJ1-1, with unresolved D. The CDR3 is 14 residues long. Germline V gene lookup returns CDR1 LNHDA and CDR2 SQIVND (reference sequence). V shed 3 bases and J shed 5 bases, with 13 bases lying between them. As DNA, the CDR3 is TGTGCCAGTAGTATGGATGTGGCGGGTACTGAAGCTTTCTTT. Amino acids: CASSMDVAGTEAFF.

This clonotype was recorded many times. CDR3: CASSGFQETQYF. The CDR3 DNA reads TGTGCCAGTAGCGGATTTCAAGAGACCCAGTACTTC. The rearrangement uses TRBV6-2 or TRBV6-3 and TRBJ2-5, with D maybe TRBD2 (6 bases). The CDR3 has 12 residues. Trimming shortened V by 9 bases and J by 2 bases, and 10 bases separated the two germline ends. Looked up from germline, CDR1 is MNHEY and CDR2 is SVGEGT.

This clonotype was detected a few times. The chain joins TRBV19 to TRBJ1-2; D is possibly TRBD1 (5 bases). The V end lost 3 bases, the J end lost 2 bases, and 10 bases lay between the germline ends. CDR1 is LNHDA and CDR2 is SQIVND in the germline V gene (reference sequence). The CDR3 contains 14 residues. CDR3 sequence reads: CASSIDQGNYGYTF. DNA of the CDR3: TGTGCCAGTAGTATTGATCAGGGAAACTATGGCTACACCTTC.

On this clonotype itself: One base away lies a much larger clone, so this may be a sequencing read error. V and J are TRBV28 and TRBJ1-3, with D possibly being TRBD1 (5 bases). From germline, CDR1 is MDHEN and CDR2 SYDVKM. This CDR3 is 17 amino acids long. The CDR3 DNA reads as TGTGCCAGCGGTTTACCCCAGACAGTCCTCTCTGGAAACACCATATATTTT. Amino acids: CASGLPQTVLSGNTIYF. Supplemented by reference TRBV28 and TRBJ1-3, the full variable domain reads DVKVTQSSRYLVKRTGEKVFLECVQDMDHENMFWYRQDPGLGLRLIYFSYDVKMKEKGDIPEGYSVSREKKERFSLILESASTNQTSMYLCASGLPQTVLSGNTIYFGEGSWLTVV.

This clonotype has at least ten counts. The rearrangement joins TRBV20-1 to TRBJ2-2; TRBD1 agrees at 10 bases. Unmatched junction bases numbered 10, after V lost 3 bases and J lost 0 bases. The CDR3 has 18 amino acids. Germline V lookup: CDR1 DFQATT, CDR2 SNEGSKA (reference sequence). The CDR3: CSASAATGGYSNTGELFF. DNA of the CDR3: TGCAGTGCTAGCGCGGCGACAGGGGGCTACTCGAACACCGGGGAGCTGTTTTTT.